The 24 T cell receptor beta chains below all came from one sample that was sequenced in a study of OX40 agonist ivuxolimab in advanced cancers. TCRdb's table, derived via immunoSEQ multiplex PCR, lists solely in-frame clones and lacks some. The repertoire includes 40,000 to 50,000 clones, about four fifths of them detected once, and roughly a tenth sits in the top ten. Material: CD4+ or CD8+ T cells sorted from blood, obtained in a trial of the OX40 agonist ivuxolimab. The receptors shown here come from an adult with an advanced solid tumor such as melanoma, head and neck, liver or kidney cancer.

This rearrangement joins TRBV5-1 to TRBJ1-4, with D maybe TRBD1 (6 bases). The length of the CDR3 is 14 residues. CDR1 and CDR2 (germline): SGHRS, YFSETQ. V lost 5 bases and J 2 bases, leaving 10 bases between the germline ends. The CDR3 sequence is CASRGAETNEKLFF. The CDR3 DNA sequence: TGCGCCAGCAGGGGGGCGGAGACTAATGAAAAACTGTTTTTT.

This rearrangement joins TRBV5-1 to TRBJ2-1; D may be TRBD1 (6 bases). Per germline, CDR1 SGHRS and CDR2 YFSETQ. The CDR3 extends over 16 amino acids. V lost 0 bases and J lost 5, with 15 bases in between. The CDR3 here is CASSLVTRGFDNEQFF. CDR3 bases: TGCGCCAGCAGCTTGGTAACTAGGGGGTTCGACAATGAGCAGTTCTTC.

The J gene is TRBJ2-2, the V gene TRBV6-5; 7 bases agree with TRBD1. This CDR3 is 14 amino acids long. With 6 bases clipped from V and 6 bases from J, the junction kept 7 bases outside the gene matches. The germline CDR1 and CDR2 sequences are MNHEY and SVGAGI. The CDR3 here is CASRTGRNPGELFF. The CDR3 DNA reads as TGTGCCAGCAGGACAGGGAGAAACCCCGGGGAGCTGTTTTTT.

This clone appeared a few times. The chain combines TRBV5-4 with TRBJ2-4; D is unresolved. V was shortened by 1 base and J by 4 bases, with 9 bases between the two germline ends. Looked up from germline, CDR1 is SGHNT and CDR2 is YYREEE (reference sequence). The CDR3 runs 14 residues. The CDR3 sequence is CASSLPGAKNIQYF. CDR3 DNA: TGTGCCAGCAGCTTGCCAGGAGCAAAAAACATTCAGTACTTC.

The gene calls are TRBV7-2 and TRBJ2-2; D gene ambiguous. CDR1 is SGHTA and CDR2 is FQGNSA in the germline V gene. This CDR3 region has 14 residues. Trimming pared 1 base from V and 1 base from J, leaving 4 bases between. CDR3 loop: CASSLVLNTGELFF. DNA of the CDR3: TGTGCCAGCAGCTTAGTTCTGAACACCGGGGAGCTGTTTTTT.

The gene calls are TRBV18 and TRBJ1-1, with 8 positions matching TRBD1. The CDR3 runs to 16 residues. In germline, CDR1 is KGHSH, CDR2 LQKENI. The junction had 10 bases not matched to a gene; V was cut back by 6 bases and J by 1 base. CDR3 coding DNA: TGTGCCAGCTCCCGGCTTTCCGGGACAGGGAACACTGAAGCTTTCTTT. Translation gives CASSRLSGTGNTEAFF. Full variable domain (missing parts from reference TRBV18 and TRBJ1-1): NAGVMQNPRHLVRRRGQEARLRCSPMKGHSHVYWYRQLPEEGLKFMVYLQKENIIDESGMPKERFSAEFPKEGPSILRIQQVVRGDSAAYFCASSRLSGTGNTEAFFGQGTRLTVV.

V and J are TRBV5-1 and TRBJ2-1, with 15 bases fitting TRBD2. CDR3 size: 16 residues. The V gene end was trimmed by 2 bases and the J gene end by 8 bases; junction bases not matched to a gene: 5. Germline V gene lookup returns CDR1 SGHRS and CDR2 YFSETQ. CDR3 DNA sequence: TGCGCCAGCAGCTTCGGACTAGCGGGAGGGTTTGATGAGCAGTTCTTC. Protein sequence: CASSFGLAGGFDEQFF.

This rearrangement joins TRBV11-1 to TRBJ2-3; maybe TRBD2 (6 bases). The CDR3 is 15 amino acids. V gave up 0 bases and J gave up 5 bases, with 12 bases separating them. Per the germline V gene, CDR1 is SGHAT and CDR2 is FQDESV (reference sequence). In nucleotides, the CDR3 is TGTGCCAGCAGCTTAGCCCCCGGGACTCAAGATACGCAGTATTTT. Amino acid sequence: CASSLAPGTQDTQYF. The full variable domain, in which reference TRBV11-1 and TRBJ2-3 provide the parts outside the CDR3, is EAEVAQSPRYKITEKSQAVAFWCDPISGHATLYWYRQILGQGPELLVQFQDESVVDDSQLPKDRFSAERLKGVDSTLKIQPAELGDSAMYLCASSLAPGTQDTQYFGPGTRLTVL.

The chain carries TRBV5-4 and TRBJ1-2; unclear D gene. Germline values: CDR1 SGHNT, CDR2 YYREEE (reference sequence). With 0 bases removed from V and 7 bases from J, the gap between germline ends came to 10 bases. This CDR3 spans 13 amino acids. The CDR3 region is CASSLDSGSGYTF. CDR3 sequence (DNA): TGTGCCAGCAGCTTGGATTCAGGCTCTGGCTACACCTTC. The full variable domain, its missing parts supplied by reference TRBV5-4 and TRBJ1-2, is ETGVTQSPTHLIKTRGQQVTLRCSSQSGHNTVSWYQQALGQGPQFIFQYYREEENGRGNFPPRFSGLQFPNYSSELNVNALELDDSALYLCASSLDSGSGYTFGSGTRLTVV.

This chain connects TRBV5-4 to TRBJ2-1; D may be TRBD1 or TRBD2 (6 bases each). Between the trimmed V and J ends, which lost 4 bases and 7 bases, there was a span of 12 bases. Germline values: CDR1 SGHNT, CDR2 YYREEE (reference sequence). CDR3 length: 13 amino acids. In DNA form, the CDR3 reads TGTGCCAGCAGCGGGGGGCTAGAGAATGAGCAGTTCTTC. It encodes CASSGGLENEQFF. The full variable domain, with the rest looked up from reference TRBV5-4 and TRBJ2-1, is ETGVTQSPTHLIKTRGQQVTLRCSSQSGHNTVSWYQQALGQGPQFIFQYYREEENGRGNFPPRFSGLQFPNYSSELNVNALELDDSALYLCASSGGLENEQFFGPGTRLTVL.

V gene TRBV5-1 combines with J gene TRBJ1-1; 7 bases map to TRBD1. This CDR3 has 16 residues. CDR1 and CDR2 from the germline V gene are SGHRS and YFSETQ. V lost 4 bases to trimming and J lost 1 base; unmatched junction nucleotides: 10. The CDR3 loop is CASSQGRTGWNTEAFF. The CDR3, as DNA: TGCGCCAGCAGCCAAGGACGGACAGGTTGGAACACTGAAGCTTTCTTT.

Details on this clone: This is likely a read error, given that the CDR3 carries no conserved phenylalanine or tryptophan at its end. V and J are TRBV20-1 and TRBJ1-2; D is unresolved. Germline lookup yields CDR1 DFQATT and CDR2 SNEGSKA (reference sequence). This CDR3 spans 10 amino acids. With 5 bases removed from V and 7 bases from J, the gap between germline ends came to 8 bases. CDR3 sequence reads: CSAYDTGYTL. The DNA for the CDR3 is TGCAGTGCTTATGACACTGGCTACACCCTC.

The rearrangement links TRBV11-2 to TRBJ1-2; D is ambiguous. Trimming removed 4 bases from V and 6 bases from J, with 9 bases in between. In germline, CDR1 is SGHAT, CDR2 FQNNGV. The CDR3 sequence is 12 residues long. CDR3 region: CASSSEGHGYTF. In nucleotides, the CDR3 is TGTGCCAGCAGCTCGGAGGGCCATGGCTACACCTTC.

The rearrangement uses TRBV2 and TRBJ2-1, with 7 nucleotides matching TRBD2. The CDR3 runs to 15 residues. J lost 3 bases, V lost 2 bases, and 4 bases had no gene match. Germline V lookup: CDR1 SNHLY, CDR2 FYNNEI. CDR3 region: CASSELGGSYNEQFF. CDR3 coding DNA: TGTGCCAGCAGTGAATTGGGAGGGAGCTACAATGAGCAGTTCTTC. The variable domain in full, with the rest retrieved from reference TRBV2 and TRBJ2-1, is EPEVTQTPSHQVTQMGQEVILRCVPISNHLYFYWYRQILGQKVEFLVSFYNNEISEKSEIFDDQFSVERPDGSNFTLKIRSTKLEDSAMYFCASSELGGSYNEQFFGPGTRLTVL.

The chain links TRBV4-2 to TRBJ2-1; 14 positions match TRBD2. This CDR3 contains 15 residues. Germline CDR1 and CDR2: LGHNA and YNFKEQ. V lost 5 bases, J lost 6 bases, and 3 bases stayed unmatched. CDR3 in amino acids: CASSEGTSGGNEQFF. The CDR3, as DNA: TGTGCCAGCAGCGAAGGGACTAGCGGGGGCAATGAGCAGTTCTTC.

As for this clone: A junction boundary mismatches the germline segment, possibly from a read error. The chain combines TRBV11-2 with TRBJ2-1; D unclear. In germline, CDR1 is SGHAT, CDR2 FQNNGV. CDR3 length: 12 residues. Here the CDR3 reads CASSLGWGEQFF. The CDR3 DNA reads TGTGCCAGCAGTTTAGGATGGGGTGAGCAGTTCTTC.

The gene calls are TRBV5-5 and TRBJ2-2; TRBD2 matches 8 bases. The ends lost 2 bases at V and 4 bases at J; junction bases unmatched: 16. Germline CDR1 and CDR2: SGHKS and YYEKEE (reference sequence). The CDR3 consists of 19 residues. CDR3 protein: CASSLGRGVAAGGTGELFF. For the CDR3, the DNA is TGTGCCAGCAGCTTAGGCAGGGGCGTAGCGGCGGGGGGCACCGGGGAGCTGTTTTTT. Variable domain in full (rest from reference TRBV5-5 and TRBJ2-2): DAGVTQSPTHLIKTRGQQVTLRCSPISGHKSVSWYQQVLGQGPQFIFQYYEKEERGRGNFPDRFSARQFPNYSSELNVNALLLGDSALYLCASSLGRGVAAGGTGELFFGEGSRLTVL.

The V call is TRBV28, the J call TRBJ2-7; D gene ambiguous. The CDR3 runs to 14 residues. Germline assignment: CDR1 MDHEN and CDR2 SYDVKM. V lost 7 bases, J lost 5 bases, and 18 bases lay in between. DNA for the CDR3: TGTGCCAGCACCCCCAGCCGGAATAACCACGAGCAGTACTTC. Its translation: CASTPSRNNHEQYF. The whole variable domain, remainder taken from reference TRBV28 and TRBJ2-7, is DVKVTQSSRYLVKRTGEKVFLECVQDMDHENMFWYRQDPGLGLRLIYFSYDVKMKEKGDIPEGYSVSREKKERFSLILESASTNQTSMYLCASTPSRNNHEQYFGPGTRLTVT.

The chain couples TRBV7-8 to TRBJ2-3; 14 bases are shared with TRBD2. J was trimmed by 5 bases and V by 4 bases; bases with no gene match: 14. The CDR3 is 19 amino acids. Germline V lookup: CDR1 SGHVS, CDR2 FQNEAQ. The CDR3 DNA is TGTGCCAGCAGCTCCTACGTGGGACTAGCGGGAGCCCCGGGAGATACGCAGTATTTT. This sequence encodes CASSSYVGLAGAPGDTQYF.

The gene calls are TRBV7-9 and TRBJ2-3, with D unclear. The CDR3 contains 12 residues. Trimming cost V 1 base and J 3 bases, with 2 bases left between them. Germline loops: CDR1 SEHNR, CDR2 FQNEAQ (reference sequence). The CDR3 is CASSLETDTQYF. For the CDR3, the DNA is TGTGCCAGCAGCTTAGAAACAGATACGCAGTATTTT.

This clone was recorded once. The chain recombines TRBV11-3 with TRBJ2-4; weak D call: TRBD1 (6 bases). Trimming removed 1 base from V and 5 bases from J, with 6 bases in between. CDR3 length: 13 residues. Germline values: CDR1 SGHNT, CDR2 YENEEA. The CDR3 region is CASSLGQENIQYF. The DNA for the CDR3 is TGTGCCAGCAGCTTAGGACAGGAAAACATTCAGTACTTC. Variable domain in full (rest from reference TRBV11-3 and TRBJ2-4): EAGVVQSPRYKIIEKKQPVAFWCNPISGHNTLYWYLQNLGQGPELLIRYENEEAVDDSQLPKDRFSAERLKGVDSTLKIQPAELGDSAVYLCASSLGQENIQYFGAGTRLSVL.

The chain employs TRBV29-1 and TRBJ2-5; 7 bases line up with TRBD2. This CDR3 has 13 amino acids. CDR1 is SQVTM and CDR2 is ANQGSEA in the germline V gene. Trimming took 4 bases from V and 5 from J; bases not matched to a gene: 7. CDR3 protein: CSVVVGAGETQYF. The CDR3 nucleotides are TGCAGCGTTGTGGTGGGAGCGGGGGAGACCCAGTACTTC.

J is TRBJ1-2 and V is TRBV2; 10 nucleotides match TRBD1. CDR3 length equals 14 residues. The germline V gene encodes CDR1 SNHLY and CDR2 FYNNEI. The V and J ends lost 11 bases and 6 bases, in that order; junction bases with no gene match: 12. The CDR3 DNA reads as TGTGCCGGCAACAGACAGGGGGCATTTGATGGCTACACCTTC. Amino acids: CAGNRQGAFDGYTF.

V is TRBV10-1 and J is TRBJ2-1; 10 bases fit TRBD2. Germline V lookup: CDR1 WNHNN, CDR2 SYGVQD (reference sequence). The CDR3 spans 13 residues. V dropped 5 bases and J dropped 9; count of bases not matched to a gene: 4. CDR3 DNA: TGCGCCAGCAGTCGGACTAGCGGAACTGAGCAGTTCTTC. This translates into CASSRTSGTEQFF.